A selection of T cell receptor beta chains follows, all from one sample in a study of CD8 T cells in Susac syndrome. Each CDR3 protein is one row after TCRdb ran MiXCR on the immunoSEQ multiplex PCR reads. This sample yields 150,000 to 200,000 distinct CDR3 sequences, of which around 95% are seen a single time; roughly 0.13% belongs to the top ten. The source material was CD4+ T cells from PBMCs. The receptors here all came from a human donor in good health. CDR3s include the opening cysteine and the closing phenylalanine or tryptophan. Fields, in order: D gene, clone size, J gene, V gene, CDR3 protein, CDR3 DNA. A D gene is named only where the DNA matches it firmly. The size of a clone is reported for some rows only, either as once, few or many, or as a class for expanded clones.

D gene: TRBD1; clone size: -; J gene: TRBJ2-5; V gene: TRBV20-1; CDR3 protein: CSADRDRETQYF; CDR3 DNA: TGCAGTGCTGACAGGGATCGGGAGACCCAGTACTTC
D gene: -; clone size: -; J gene: TRBJ1-3; V gene: TRBV12-2; CDR3 protein: CASRLACQGFGTNTIYF; CDR3 DNA: TGTGCAAGTCGCTTAGCCTGTCAGGGGTTCGGAACAAACACCATATATTTT
D gene: TRBD2; clone size: -; J gene: TRBJ2-5; V gene: TRBV7-2; CDR3 protein: CASSLDPLAGGQETQYF; CDR3 DNA: TGTGCCAGCAGCTTAGACCCGCTGGCGGGGGGCCAAGAGACCCAGTACTTC
D gene: TRBD2; clone size: -; J gene: TRBJ2-3; V gene: TRBV5-1; CDR3 protein: CASSLAARGVPDTQYF; CDR3 DNA: TGCGCCAGCAGCTTGGCCGCGCGGGGGGTTCCAGATACGCAGTATTTT
D gene: -; clone size: -; J gene: TRBJ2-5; V gene: TRBV2; CDR3 protein: CASSVRGVVVGQETQYF; CDR3 DNA: TGTGCCAGCAGTGTCCGGGGAGTGGTAGTAGGCCAAGAGACCCAGTACTTC
D gene: -; clone size: -; J gene: TRBJ1-5; V gene: TRBV4-1; CDR3 protein: CASARVGHAIHSNQPQHF; CDR3 DNA: TGCGCCAGCGCTCGGGTGGGACACGCTATTCATAGCAATCAGCCCCAGCATTTT
D gene: -; clone size: -; J gene: TRBJ2-3; V gene: TRBV20-1; CDR3 protein: CSATGPVLGPSTDTQYF; CDR3 DNA: TGCAGTGCAACGGGGCCTGTCCTCGGCCCTAGCACAGATACGCAGTATTTT
D gene: -; clone size: -; J gene: TRBJ2-7; V gene: TRBV4-2; CDR3 protein: CASSPQGTRGYEQYF; CDR3 DNA: TGTGCCAGCAGCCCTCAGGGGACCCGGGGATACGAGCAGTACTTC
D gene: TRBD1; clone size: -; J gene: TRBJ1-1; V gene: TRBV23-1; CDR3 protein: CASSQSPDRGAEAFF; CDR3 DNA: TGCGCCAGCAGTCAATCACCGGACAGGGGGGCTGAAGCTTTCTTT
D gene: -; clone size: once; J gene: TRBJ1-1; V gene: TRBV7-9; CDR3 protein: CASSFVGGGSHTEAFF; CDR3 DNA: TGTGCCAGCAGTTTTGTTGGAGGGGGAAGTCACACTGAAGCTTTCTTT
D gene: -; clone size: -; J gene: TRBJ2-1; V gene: TRBV5-4; CDR3 protein: CASSLDSGSYNEQFF; CDR3 DNA: TGTGCCAGCAGCTTGGACAGCGGATCCTACAATGAGCAGTTCTTC
D gene: -; clone size: -; J gene: TRBJ1-5; V gene: TRBV19; CDR3 protein: CASSIGGETSGTQHF; CDR3 DNA: TGTGCCAGTAGTATAGGAGGTGAGACCAGCGGAACCCAGCATTTT
D gene: -; clone size: -; J gene: TRBJ2-5; V gene: TRBV29-1; CDR3 protein: CSAEDLLETQYF; CDR3 DNA: TGCAGCGCCGAAGACCTCCTAGAGACCCAGTACTTC
D gene: -; clone size: -; J gene: TRBJ1-1; V gene: TRBV5-4; CDR3 protein: CASSRWGVTEAFF; CDR3 DNA: TGTGCCAGCAGCCGGTGGGGGGTTACTGAAGCTTTCTTT
D gene: -; clone size: -; J gene: TRBJ2-7; V gene: TRBV29-1; CDR3 protein: CSVLTGYEQYF; CDR3 DNA: TGCAGCGTTCTTACAGGCTACGAGCAGTACTTC
D gene: -; clone size: -; J gene: TRBJ1-2; V gene: TRBV6-6; CDR3 protein: CASSVEYGYTF; CDR3 DNA: TGTGCCAGCAGTGTCGAGTATGGCTACACCTTC
D gene: TRBD1; clone size: -; J gene: TRBJ1-6; V gene: TRBV7-9; CDR3 protein: CASSRTVTGDSPLHF; CDR3 DNA: TGTGCCAGCAGCCGCACAGTTACAGGGGACTCACCCCTCCACTTT
D gene: -; clone size: -; J gene: TRBJ2-3; V gene: TRBV4-2; CDR3 protein: CASRPHPLVGTDTQYF; CDR3 DNA: TGTGCCAGCAGACCACACCCGCTCGTGGGCACAGATACGCAGTATTTT
D gene: TRBD1; clone size: -; J gene: TRBJ1-1; V gene: TRBV29-1; CDR3 protein: CSAISGGSYTEAFF; CDR3 DNA: TGCAGCGCCATATCAGGGGGCAGTTACACTGAAGCTTTCTTT
D gene: -; clone size: -; J gene: TRBJ2-7; V gene: TRBV5-6; CDR3 protein: CASSPLSGPIGEQYF; CDR3 DNA: TGTGCCAGCAGCCCCTTAAGCGGACCCATCGGAGAGCAGTACTTC
D gene: TRBD1; clone size: -; J gene: TRBJ1-3; V gene: TRBV7-2; CDR3 protein: CASRTDGTVATIYF; CDR3 DNA: TGTGCCAGCAGGACCGACGGGACAGTTGCCACCATATATTTT
D gene: -; clone size: -; J gene: TRBJ2-3; V gene: TRBV7-9; CDR3 protein: CASSLLSTDTQYF; CDR3 DNA: TGTGCCAGCAGCTTATTGTCAACAGATACGCAGTATTTT
D gene: -; clone size: -; J gene: TRBJ2-7; V gene: TRBV3-1; CDR3 protein: CASSQAPAPEQYF; CDR3 DNA: TGTGCCAGCAGCCAGGCCCCAGCACCCGAGCAGTACTTC
D gene: -; clone size: -; J gene: TRBJ2-5; V gene: TRBV3-1; CDR3 protein: CASSLWTAGMETQYF; CDR3 DNA: TGTGCCAGCAGCCTATGGACCGCAGGGATGGAGACCCAGTACTTC
D gene: TRBD1; clone size: -; J gene: TRBJ2-5; V gene: TRBV6-1; CDR3 protein: CASSALTGAPRETQYF; CDR3 DNA: TGTGCCAGCAGTGCACTAACAGGGGCACCAAGAGAGACCCAGTACTTC
D gene: TRBD2; clone size: few; J gene: TRBJ2-7; V gene: TRBV6-6; CDR3 protein: CASSYSGGGGFYEQYF; CDR3 DNA: TGTGCCAGCAGTTACTCGGGCGGGGGAGGCTTCTACGAGCAGTACTTC
D gene: -; clone size: -; J gene: TRBJ2-1; V gene: TRBV7-2; CDR3 protein: CASSSGALNEQFF; CDR3 DNA: TGTGCCAGCAGCTCCGGAGCCCTCAATGAGCAGTTCTTC
D gene: TRBD1; clone size: -; J gene: TRBJ2-1; V gene: TRBV2; CDR3 protein: CASKGAGYSPEQFF; CDR3 DNA: TGTGCCAGCAAGGGGGCAGGGTATTCGCCCGAGCAGTTCTTC
D gene: TRBD1; clone size: -; J gene: TRBJ2-3; V gene: TRBV13; CDR3 protein: CASSLPTGGTDTQYF; CDR3 DNA: TGTGCCAGCAGCCTCCCGACAGGGGGAACAGATACGCAGTATTTT
D gene: -; clone size: once; J gene: TRBJ2-5; V gene: TRBV3-1; CDR3 protein: CASSQGQGLGETQYF; CDR3 DNA: TGTGCCAGCAGCCAAGGTCAGGGGCTCGGGGAGACCCAGTACTTC
D gene: -; clone size: -; J gene: TRBJ2-2; V gene: TRBV6-1; CDR3 protein: CASSVHGAGELFF; CDR3 DNA: TGTGCCAGCAGTGTCCACGGCGCCGGGGAGCTGTTTTTT
D gene: -; clone size: -; J gene: TRBJ1-2; V gene: TRBV9; CDR3 protein: CASSVGRASYGYTF; CDR3 DNA: TGTGCCAGCAGCGTGGGCAGAGCCTCCTATGGCTACACCTTC
D gene: -; clone size: -; J gene: TRBJ2-2; V gene: TRBV4-2; CDR3 protein: CASSTEGELFF; CDR3 DNA: TGTGCCAGCAGCACCGAAGGGGAGCTGTTTTTT
D gene: TRBD2; clone size: -; J gene: TRBJ2-1; V gene: TRBV4-1; CDR3 protein: CASSQDREGRLSF; CDR3 DNA: TGCGCCAGCAGCCAAGATCGGGAGGGACGGCTGTCTTTC
D gene: -; clone size: once; J gene: TRBJ2-5; V gene: TRBV7-7; CDR3 protein: CASSSTGPSRTQYF; CDR3 DNA: TGTGCCAGCAGCTCGACCGGGCCGTCGAGGACCCAGTACTTC